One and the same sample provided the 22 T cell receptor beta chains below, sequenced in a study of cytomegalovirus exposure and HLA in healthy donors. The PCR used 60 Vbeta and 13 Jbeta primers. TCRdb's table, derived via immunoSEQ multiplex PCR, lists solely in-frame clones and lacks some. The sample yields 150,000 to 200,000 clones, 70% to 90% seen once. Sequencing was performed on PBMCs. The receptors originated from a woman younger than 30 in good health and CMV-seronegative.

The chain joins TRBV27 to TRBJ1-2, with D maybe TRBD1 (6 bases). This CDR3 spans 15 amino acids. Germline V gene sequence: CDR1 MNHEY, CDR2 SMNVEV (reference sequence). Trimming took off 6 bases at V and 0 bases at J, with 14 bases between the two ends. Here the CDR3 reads CASSPRGAANYGYTF. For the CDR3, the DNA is TGTGCCAGCAGCCCCCGGGGGGCCGCTAACTATGGCTACACCTTC.

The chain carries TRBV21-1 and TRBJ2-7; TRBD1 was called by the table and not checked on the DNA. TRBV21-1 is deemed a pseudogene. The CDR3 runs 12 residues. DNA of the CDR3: TGTGCCAGCAGCAACACAGGGGCCGAGCAGTACTTC. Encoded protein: CASSNTGAEQYF.

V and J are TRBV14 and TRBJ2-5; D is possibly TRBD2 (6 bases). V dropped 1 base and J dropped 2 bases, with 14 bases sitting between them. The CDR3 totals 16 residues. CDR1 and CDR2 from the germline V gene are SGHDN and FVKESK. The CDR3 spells CASSQGGTLLQETQYF. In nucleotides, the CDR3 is TGTGCCAGCAGCCAAGGAGGGACTCTTCTACAAGAGACCCAGTACTTC.

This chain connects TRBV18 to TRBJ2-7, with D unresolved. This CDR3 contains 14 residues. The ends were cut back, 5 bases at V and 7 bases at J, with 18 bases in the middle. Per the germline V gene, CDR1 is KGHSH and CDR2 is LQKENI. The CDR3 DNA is TGTGCCAGCTCATCCCCTGGTCCCACGAGGGAGCAGTACTTC. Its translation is CASSSPGPTREQYF.

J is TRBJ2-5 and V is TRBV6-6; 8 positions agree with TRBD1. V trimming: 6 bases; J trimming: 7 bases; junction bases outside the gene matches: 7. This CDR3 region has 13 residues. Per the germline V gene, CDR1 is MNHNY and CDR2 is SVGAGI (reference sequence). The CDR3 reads CASRPQGGGTQYF. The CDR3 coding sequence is TGTGCCAGCAGACCACAGGGGGGAGGGACCCAGTACTTC.

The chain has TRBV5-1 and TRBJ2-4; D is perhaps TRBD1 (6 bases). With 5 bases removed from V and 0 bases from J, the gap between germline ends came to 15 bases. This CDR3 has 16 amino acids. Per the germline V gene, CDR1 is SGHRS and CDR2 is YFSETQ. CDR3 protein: CASSMGHGSAKNIQYF. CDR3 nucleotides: TGCGCCAGCAGTATGGGACACGGTTCAGCCAAAAACATTCAGTACTTC.

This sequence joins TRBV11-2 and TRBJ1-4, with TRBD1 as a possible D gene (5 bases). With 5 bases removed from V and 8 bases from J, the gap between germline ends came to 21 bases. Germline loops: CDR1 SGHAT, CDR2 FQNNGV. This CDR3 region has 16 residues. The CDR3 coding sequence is TGTGCCAGCAGCCCAGGTCCGGGACGGGGAGGGGAAAAACTGTTTTTT. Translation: CASSPGPGRGGEKLFF.

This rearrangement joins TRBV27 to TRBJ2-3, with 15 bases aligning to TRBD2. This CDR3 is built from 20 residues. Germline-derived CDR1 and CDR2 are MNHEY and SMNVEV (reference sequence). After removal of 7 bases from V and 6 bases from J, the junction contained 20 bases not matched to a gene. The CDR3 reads CASTLAGTSGRTIRVDTQYF. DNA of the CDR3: TGTGCCAGCACCCTCGCCGGGACTAGCGGGAGGACCATCCGGGTCGATACGCAGTATTTT.

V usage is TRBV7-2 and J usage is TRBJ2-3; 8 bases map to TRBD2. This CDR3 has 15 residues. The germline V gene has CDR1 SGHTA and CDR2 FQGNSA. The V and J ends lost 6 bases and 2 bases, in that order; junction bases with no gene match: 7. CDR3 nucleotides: TGTGCCAGCAGACTCGGGGGGGGAGTCACAGATACGCAGTATTTT. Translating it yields CASRLGGGVTDTQYF.

The CDR3 DNA reads TGTGCCAGTAGTATCCAGGGGGTGAACACTGAAGCTTTCTTT. Amino acid sequence: CASSIQGVNTEAFF. The chain joins TRBV19 to TRBJ1-1; 7 bases are a match to TRBD1. Germline values: CDR1 LNHDA, CDR2 SQIVND (reference sequence). The V and J ends lost 3 bases and 0 bases, in that order; junction bases with no gene match: 1. CDR3 length: 14 amino acids.

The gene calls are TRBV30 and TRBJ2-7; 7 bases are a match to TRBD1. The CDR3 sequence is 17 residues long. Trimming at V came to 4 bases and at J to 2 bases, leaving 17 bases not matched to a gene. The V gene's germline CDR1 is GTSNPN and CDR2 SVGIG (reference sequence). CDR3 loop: CAWTPGTARGPPYEQYF. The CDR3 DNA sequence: TGTGCCTGGACCCCAGGGACAGCAAGGGGTCCCCCCTACGAGCAGTACTTC. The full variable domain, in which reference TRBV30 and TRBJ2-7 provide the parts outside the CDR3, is SQTIHQWPATLVQPVGSPLSLECTVEGTSNPNLYWYRQAAGRGLQLLFYSVGIGQISSEVPQNLSASRPQDRQFILSSKKLLLSDSGFYLCAWTPGTARGPPYEQYFGPGTRLTVT.

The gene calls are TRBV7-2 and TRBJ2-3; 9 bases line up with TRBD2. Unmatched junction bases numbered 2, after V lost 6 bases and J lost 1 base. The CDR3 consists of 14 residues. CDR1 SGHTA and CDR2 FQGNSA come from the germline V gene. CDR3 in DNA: TGTGCCAGCAGATCTAGCGGGGGCACAGATACGCAGTATTTT. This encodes CASRSSGGTDTQYF.

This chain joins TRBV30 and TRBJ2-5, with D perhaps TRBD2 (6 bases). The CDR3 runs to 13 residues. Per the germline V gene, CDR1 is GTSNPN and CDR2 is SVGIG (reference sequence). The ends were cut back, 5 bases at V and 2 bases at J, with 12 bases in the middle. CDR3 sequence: CAWGVAVQETQYF. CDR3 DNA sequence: TGTGCCTGGGGGGTAGCGGTTCAAGAGACCCAGTACTTC.

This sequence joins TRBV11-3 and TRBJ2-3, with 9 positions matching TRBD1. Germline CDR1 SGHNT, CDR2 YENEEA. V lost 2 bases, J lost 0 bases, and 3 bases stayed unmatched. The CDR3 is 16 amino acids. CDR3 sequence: CASSLNRGLSTDTQYF. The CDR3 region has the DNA TGTGCCAGCAGCTTAAACAGGGGGCTTAGCACAGATACGCAGTATTTT.

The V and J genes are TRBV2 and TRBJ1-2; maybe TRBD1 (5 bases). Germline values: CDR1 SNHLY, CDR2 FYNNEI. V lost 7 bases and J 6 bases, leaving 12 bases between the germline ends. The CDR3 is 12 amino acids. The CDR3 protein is CASKDTPNGYTF. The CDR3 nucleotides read TGTGCCAGCAAGGACACCCCTAATGGCTACACCTTC.

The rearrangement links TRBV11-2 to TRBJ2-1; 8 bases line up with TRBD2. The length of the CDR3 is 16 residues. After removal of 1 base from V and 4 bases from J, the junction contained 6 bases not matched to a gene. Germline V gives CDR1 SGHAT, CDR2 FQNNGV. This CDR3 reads CASSLGQRGLYNEQFF. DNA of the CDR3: TGTGCCAGCAGCTTAGGACAGCGGGGGCTATACAATGAGCAGTTCTTC.

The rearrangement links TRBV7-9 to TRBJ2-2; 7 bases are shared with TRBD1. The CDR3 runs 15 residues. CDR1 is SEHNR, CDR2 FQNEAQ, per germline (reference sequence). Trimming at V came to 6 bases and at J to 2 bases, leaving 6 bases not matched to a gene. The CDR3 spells CASSPGTVNTGELFF. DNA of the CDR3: TGTGCCAGCAGTCCCGGGACAGTAAACACCGGGGAGCTGTTTTTT.

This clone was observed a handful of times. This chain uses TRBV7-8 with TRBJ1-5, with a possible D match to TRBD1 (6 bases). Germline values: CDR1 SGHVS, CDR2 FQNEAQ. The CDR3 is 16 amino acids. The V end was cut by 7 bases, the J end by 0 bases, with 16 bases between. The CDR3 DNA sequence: TGTGCCAGCAAATTACTAGGGGGATATAGCAATCAGCCCCAGCATTTT. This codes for CASKLLGGYSNQPQHF. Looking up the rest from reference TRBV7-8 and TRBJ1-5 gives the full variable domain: GAGVSQSPRYKVAKRGQDVALRCDPISGHVSLFWYQQALGQGPEFLTYFQNEAQLDKSGLPSDRFFAERPEGSVSTLKIQRTQQEDSAVYLCASKLLGGYSNQPQHFGDGTRLSIL.

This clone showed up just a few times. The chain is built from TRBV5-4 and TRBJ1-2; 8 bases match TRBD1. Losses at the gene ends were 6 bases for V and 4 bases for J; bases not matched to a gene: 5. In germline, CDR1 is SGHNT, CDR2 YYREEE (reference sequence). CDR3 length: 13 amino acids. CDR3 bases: TGTGCCAGCACCTCGACAGGGGTCTATGGCTACACCTTC. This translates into CASTSTGVYGYTF.

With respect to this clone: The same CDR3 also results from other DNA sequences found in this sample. The CDR3 sequence: CASPTGMNTEAFF. CDR3 DNA sequence: TGTGCCAGTCCGACAGGAATGAACACTGAAGCTTTCTTT. The V and J genes are TRBV6-1 and TRBJ1-1; tentatively, D is TRBD1 (6 bases). Germline-derived CDR1 and CDR2 are MNHNS and SASEGT. V was cut by 9 bases and J by 0 bases, with 11 bases left in between. The CDR3 totals 13 residues.

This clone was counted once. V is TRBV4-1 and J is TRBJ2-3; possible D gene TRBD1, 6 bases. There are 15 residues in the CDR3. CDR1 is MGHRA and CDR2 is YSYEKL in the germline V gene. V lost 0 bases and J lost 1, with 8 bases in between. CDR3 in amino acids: CASSQEAGGTDTQYF. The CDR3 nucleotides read TGCGCCAGCAGCCAAGAGGCAGGGGGCACAGATACGCAGTATTTT.

The CDR3 region has the DNA TGTGCCAGCAGCTCCGGTGGCGGGCTCAGGGGTTCACCCCTCCACTTT. It yields the protein CASSSGGGLRGSPLHF. V usage is TRBV5-6 and J usage is TRBJ1-6; D is perhaps TRBD1 (6 bases). V was pared by 3 bases and J by 9 bases, with 19 bases between. The CDR3 sequence is 16 residues long. Germline CDR1 SGHDT, CDR2 YYEEEE.